The rows below give T cell receptor beta chains drawn from one sample of a study of shared clonotypes between healthy human individuals. Produced via immunoSEQ multiplex PCR; TCRdb's table is partial and in-frame only. The data show roughly 1,800,000 clones, about 95% seen once. Sequencing was done on a sample of naive CD8+ T cells sorted from blood. The source of these receptors is a man between 18 and 29 years old in good health. CDR3s include the opening cysteine and the closing phenylalanine or tryptophan. The D gene is left open where the match is weak. The listing skips clone size in some rows; elsewhere it reads once, few, many or a size class.

V	D	length	J	size	CDR3	DNA
TRBV7-9	-	13	TRBJ1-1	-	CASSSGPRRGAFF	TGTGCCAGCAGCTCCGGGCCGCGGCGAGGAGCTTTCTTT
TRBV27	TRBD2	14	TRBJ2-1	-	CASSTSVSYNEQFF	TGTGCCAGTAGTACTAGCGTCTCCTACAATGAGCAGTTCTTC
TRBV27	TRBD2	17	TRBJ2-1	once	CASSSNQWQGLYNEQFF	TGTGCCAGCAGTTCCAACCAATGGCAGGGACTATACAATGAGCAGTTCTTC
TRBV6-5	TRBD1	15	TRBJ2-3	once	CASSYEGANRDTQYF	TGTGCCAGCAGTTACGAGGGGGCAAATAGAGATACGCAGTATTTT
TRBV19	-	12	TRBJ1-5	-	CASGAGHQPQHF	TGTGCCAGTGGGGCGGGTCATCAGCCCCAGCATTTT
TRBV13	TRBD1	14	TRBJ2-7	-	CASSWGQGYDEQYF	TGTGCCAGCAGCTGGGGACAGGGCTACGACGAGCAGTACTTC
TRBV5-4	TRBD2	15	TRBJ2-3	-	CASGTSGVSTDTQYF	TGTGCCAGCGGGACTAGCGGGGTCAGCACAGATACGCAGTATTTT
TRBV7-9	TRBD2	16	TRBJ2-1	-	CASSLRLAPSYNEQFF	TGTGCCAGCAGCTTAAGACTAGCGCCCTCCTACAATGAGCAGTTCTTC
TRBV9	-	16	TRBJ2-3	-	CASSEQGESLTDTQYF	TGTGCCAGCAGCGAACAAGGGGAGAGCCTCACAGATACGCAGTATTTT
TRBV7-9	-	14	TRBJ1-4	-	CASSHIGAYEKLFF	TGTGCCAGCAGTCACATCGGGGCGTATGAAAAACTGTTTTTT
TRBV12-5	-	13	TRBJ1-2	few	CASGFGTGDGYTF	TGTGCTAGTGGTTTTGGTACAGGAGATGGCTACACCTTC
TRBV7-9	-	14	TRBJ1-3	-	CASSPRGAGNTIYF	TGTGCCAGCAGCCCCCGGGGGGCTGGAAACACCATATATTTT
TRBV4-1	TRBD2	19	TRBJ2-2	-	CASSQGGIGAGGPAGELFF	TGCGCCAGCAGCCAAGGCGGGATCGGAGCGGGGGGGCCCGCCGGGGAGCTGTTTTTT
TRBV7-2	-	15	TRBJ1-6	-	CASSLEWGRGSPLHF	TGTGCCAGCAGCTTAGAGTGGGGCCGGGGTTCACCCCTCCACTTT
TRBV19	-	12	TRBJ2-2	-	CASSIGSGELFF	TGTGCCAGTAGTATCGGGAGTGGGGAGCTGTTTTTT
TRBV2	-	14	TRBJ2-1	-	CASSDANSYNEQFF	TGTGCCAGCAGTGACGCTAATAGCTACAATGAGCAGTTCTTC
TRBV27	TRBD2	12	TRBJ2-7	-	CASGTRPYEQYF	TGTGCCAGCGGGACTAGACCCTACGAGCAGTACTTC
TRBV2	-	13	TRBJ2-5	-	CASSDPTEETQYF	TGTGCCAGCAGTGATCCCACGGAAGAGACCCAGTACTTC
TRBV7-8	-	16	TRBJ2-7	-	CASSLNPGLAIYEQYF	TGTGCCAGCAGCTTAAATCCGGGGCTAGCTATCTACGAGCAGTACTTC
TRBV7-9	-	14	TRBJ2-6	-	CASSPNSGANVLTF	TGTGCCAGCAGCCCTAACTCTGGGGCCAACGTCCTGACTTTC
TRBV5-4	-	12	TRBJ2-5	-	CASSGSQETQYF	TGTGCCAGCAGTGGGAGCCAAGAGACCCAGTACTTC
TRBV2	TRBD1	13	TRBJ1-6	-	CASSDREMLTLHF	TGTGCCAGTTCGGACAGGGAAATGTTGACCCTCCACTTT
TRBV7-9	TRBD1	15	TRBJ1-4	-	CASRATGGNLEKLFF	TGTGCCAGCAGAGCGACAGGGGGGAACCTTGAAAAACTGTTTTTT
TRBV2	TRBD1	16	TRBJ2-7	-	CASSGQGQGIRDEQYF	TGTGCCAGCAGTGGCCAGGGACAGGGGATCAGGGACGAGCAGTACTTC
TRBV10-2	-	15	TRBJ1-2	-	CASSDPQGSNYGYTF	TGCGCCAGCAGTGACCCGCAGGGCTCTAACTATGGCTACACCTTC
TRBV4-2	-	12	TRBJ2-3	-	CASSRSTDTQYF	TGTGCCAGCAGCCGTAGCACAGATACGCAGTATTTT
TRBV27	-	15	TRBJ1-4	once	CASSLASGVNEKLFF	TGTGCCAGCAGTTTGGCCTCGGGGGTTAATGAAAAACTGTTTTTT
TRBV27	-	14	TRBJ2-2	-	CASSHPGGTGELFF	TGTGCCAGCAGTCACCCTGGGGGGACCGGGGAGCTGTTTTTT
TRBV5-6	-	17	TRBJ1-5	-	CASSLAETAYSNQPQHF	TGTGCCAGCAGCTTGGCCGAAACAGCTTATAGCAATCAGCCCCAGCATTTT
TRBV5-6	TRBD2	16	TRBJ2-3	-	CASSLGGGGAVDTQYF	TGTGCCAGCAGCTTGGGAGGCGGGGGTGCTGTAGATACGCAGTATTTT
TRBV19	-	15	TRBJ1-2	-	CASSSRRDGRYGYTF	TGTGCCAGTAGTAGCCGACGAGACGGACGCTATGGCTACACCTTC
TRBV4-1	TRBD1	15	TRBJ1-5	-	CASSQGTGQGQPQHF	TGCGCCAGCAGCCAAGGGACAGGGCAGGGTCAGCCCCAGCATTTT
TRBV11-2	TRBD2	16	TRBJ2-5	-	CASSSSGLAGEETQYF	TGTGCCAGCAGCAGCTCGGGACTAGCGGGGGAAGAGACCCAGTACTTC
TRBV19	-	15	TRBJ1-2	-	CASSIDPTGFYGYTF	TGTGCCAGTAGTATAGATCCTACAGGGTTCTATGGCTACACCTTC
TRBV9	-	16	TRBJ2-1	-	CASSVGGSPRNNEQFF	TGTGCCAGCAGCGTAGGTGGGAGTCCTAGGAACAATGAGCAGTTCTTC
TRBV6-5	-	15	TRBJ2-2	-	CASLMVKGGTGELFF	TGTGCCAGCCTCATGGTGAAGGGCGGCACCGGGGAGCTGTTTTTT
TRBV19	-	14	TRBJ2-7	-	CASSFRGGGYEQYF	TGTGCCAGTAGTTTCAGAGGGGGGGGATACGAGCAGTACTTC
TRBV9	TRBD1	15	TRBJ2-7	-	CASSVTGQGTYEQYF	TGTGCCAGCAGCGTGACAGGACAGGGCACCTACGAGCAGTACTTC
TRBV13	-	13	TRBJ1-2	-	CASSSYGAYGYTF	TGTGCCAGCAGCTCCTACGGGGCCTATGGCTACACCTTC
TRBV30	-	14	TRBJ1-1	-	CAWSVPEGILEAFF	TGTGCCTGGAGTGTACCCGAAGGGATCTTGGAAGCTTTCTTT
TRBV27	-	16	TRBJ2-7	-	CASSRLVRDGIYEQYF	TGTGCCAGCAGTAGGCTCGTTCGGGACGGGATTTACGAGCAGTACTTC
TRBV28	TRBD2	16	TRBJ2-1	-	CASSLTGGASYNEQFF	TGTGCCAGCAGTTTAACCGGGGGGGCATCGTACAATGAGCAGTTCTTC